The present T cell receptor (beta chain) was sequenced within a study of shared clonotypes between healthy human individuals. The table came from immunoSEQ multiplex PCR; TCRdb's copy has only in-frame clones and leaves some out. The repertoire holds nearly 1 million clones, more than 75% seen once, with around 1.5% in the top ten. Trimming stripped 5 bases from V and 7 bases from J, with 14 bases between. Per germline, CDR1 SNHLY and CDR2 FYNNEI. The CDR3 length is 14 residues. Notes on this clone: Its antigen is not known.

General study findings and limits: Unshared clonotypes carried lower generation probabilities than those common to all four donors. Read depth was anticipated to influence clonotype sharing among donors.

The receptor comes from a young man in good health. The chain is built from TRBV2 and TRBJ2-2; D possibly corresponds to TRBD1 (6 bases). Sequenced sample: memory CD4+ T cells sorted from blood. The subset here: CD45RA-negative fraction. CDR3 in DNA: TGTGCCAGCAGTAGGGGGACGAGGAACGGGGAGCTGTTTTTT. Residues: CASSRGTRNGELFF.